These T cell receptor beta chains were read from a single sample in a study of shared clonotypes between healthy human individuals. The table came from immunoSEQ multiplex PCR; TCRdb's copy has only in-frame clones and leaves some out. The sample has around 1.6 million clones, about 98% seen once. The sequencing sample was made of naive CD4+ T cells sorted from blood. Receptor source: a young man in good health. The CDR3 runs from the conserved cysteine through the conserved F or W. Each record gives: clone size, CDR3 length, V gene, D gene, J gene, CDR3 protein, CDR3 DNA. The D gene is left open where the match is weak. Clone size is given for some rows only: seen once, a few or many times, or a class if the clone is expanded.

clone size: NA; CDR3 length: 15; V gene: TRBV7-4; D gene: NA; J gene: TRBJ2-7; CDR3 protein: CASSYRVVLSYEQYF; CDR3 DNA: TGTGCCAGCAGCTACAGGGTTGTTCTATCCTACGAGCAGTACTTC
clone size: NA; CDR3 length: 16; V gene: TRBV28; D gene: TRBD2; J gene: TRBJ2-3; CDR3 protein: CASSFPLRERTDTQYF; CDR3 DNA: TGTGCCAGCAGTTTCCCCTTGCGGGAGAGAACAGATACGCAGTATTTT
clone size: NA; CDR3 length: 13; V gene: TRBV5-6; D gene: TRBD1; J gene: TRBJ2-7; CDR3 protein: CASTIDRGYEQYF; CDR3 DNA: TGTGCCAGCACTATAGACAGGGGATACGAGCAGTACTTC
clone size: NA; CDR3 length: 16; V gene: TRBV18; D gene: TRBD2; J gene: TRBJ2-5; CDR3 protein: CASSPGLAGGQETQYF; CDR3 DNA: TGTGCCAGCTCACCGGGACTAGCGGGAGGGCAAGAGACCCAGTACTTC
clone size: once; CDR3 length: 11; V gene: TRBV6-5; D gene: NA; J gene: TRBJ2-7; CDR3 protein: CASHLSGEQYF; CDR3 DNA: TGTGCCAGTCACTTGTCCGGCGAGCAGTACTTC
clone size: NA; CDR3 length: 18; V gene: TRBV18; D gene: TRBD2; J gene: TRBJ2-1; CDR3 protein: CASSPRLAGVSSYNEQFF; CDR3 DNA: TGTGCCAGCTCACCACGGCTAGCGGGAGTCAGCTCCTACAATGAGCAGTTCTTC
clone size: NA; CDR3 length: 15; V gene: TRBV14; D gene: TRBD2; J gene: TRBJ2-1; CDR3 protein: CASSLQGLAYNEQFF; CDR3 DNA: TGTGCCAGCAGCCTCCAAGGACTAGCCTACAATGAGCAGTTCTTC
clone size: NA; CDR3 length: 15; V gene: TRBV9; D gene: NA; J gene: TRBJ1-1; CDR3 protein: CASSGGNRVNTEAFF; CDR3 DNA: TGTGCCAGCAGCGGCGGGAACAGGGTGAACACTGAAGCTTTCTTT
clone size: NA; CDR3 length: 13; V gene: TRBV14; D gene: NA; J gene: TRBJ2-2; CDR3 protein: CASSPGLTGELFF; CDR3 DNA: TGTGCCAGCAGCCCGGGCCTCACCGGGGAGCTGTTTTTT
clone size: NA; CDR3 length: 11; V gene: TRBV10-3; D gene: NA; J gene: TRBJ2-1; CDR3 protein: CAITVYNEQFF; CDR3 DNA: TGTGCCATCACCGTCTACAATGAGCAGTTCTTC
clone size: NA; CDR3 length: 12; V gene: TRBV6-4; D gene: TRBD2; J gene: TRBJ2-1; CDR3 protein: CASGRGRGEQFF; CDR3 DNA: TGTGCCAGCGGGAGGGGTCGCGGTGAGCAGTTCTTC
clone size: NA; CDR3 length: 12; V gene: TRBV18; D gene: NA; J gene: TRBJ2-7; CDR3 protein: CASSPLGAEQYF; CDR3 DNA: TGTGCCAGCTCACCATTGGGCGCCGAGCAGTACTTC
clone size: NA; CDR3 length: 18; V gene: TRBV7-3; D gene: TRBD2; J gene: TRBJ2-1; CDR3 protein: CASSGPSGSSPPYNEQFF; CDR3 DNA: TGTGCCAGCAGCGGGCCTAGCGGGAGTTCTCCCCCCTACAATGAGCAGTTCTTC
clone size: NA; CDR3 length: 13; V gene: TRBV2; D gene: NA; J gene: TRBJ1-3; CDR3 protein: CASSPGPRNTIYF; CDR3 DNA: TGTGCCAGCAGCCCCGGGCCCAGAAACACCATATATTTT
clone size: NA; CDR3 length: 12; V gene: TRBV5-4; D gene: NA; J gene: TRBJ2-4; CDR3 protein: CASGSAKNIQYF; CDR3 DNA: TGTGCCAGCGGGTCAGCCAAAAACATTCAGTACTTC
clone size: NA; CDR3 length: 14; V gene: TRBV5-1; D gene: TRBD1; J gene: TRBJ2-7; CDR3 protein: CASSVGQGMDEQYF; CDR3 DNA: TGCGCCAGCAGCGTGGGACAGGGAATGGACGAGCAGTACTTC
clone size: NA; CDR3 length: 11; V gene: TRBV6-5; D gene: NA; J gene: TRBJ2-7; CDR3 protein: CASSNTREQYF; CDR3 DNA: TGTGCCAGCAGTAACACTCGGGAGCAGTACTTC
clone size: NA; CDR3 length: 17; V gene: TRBV10-1; D gene: TRBD2; J gene: TRBJ2-1; CDR3 protein: CASSERLAGGPSNEQFF; CDR3 DNA: TGCGCCAGCAGTGAGCGGCTAGCGGGAGGGCCATCCAATGAGCAGTTCTTC
clone size: NA; CDR3 length: 13; V gene: TRBV29-1; D gene: TRBD1; J gene: TRBJ2-7; CDR3 protein: CSVDPGTGVEQYF; CDR3 DNA: TGCAGCGTTGACCCTGGGACAGGGGTCGAGCAGTACTTC
clone size: NA; CDR3 length: 17; V gene: TRBV5-4; D gene: TRBD1; J gene: TRBJ1-3; CDR3 protein: CASSGGTGGSSGNTIYF; CDR3 DNA: TGTGCCAGCAGCGGGGGGACAGGGGGCTCATCTGGAAACACCATATATTTT
clone size: NA; CDR3 length: 13; V gene: TRBV29-1; D gene: NA; J gene: TRBJ1-3; CDR3 protein: CSVSHPAGNTIYF; CDR3 DNA: TGCAGCGTGTCCCATCCAGCAGGAAACACCATATATTTT
clone size: NA; CDR3 length: 20; V gene: TRBV27; D gene: NA; J gene: TRBJ2-7; CDR3 protein: CASSLRYRENMGWDSYEQYF; CDR3 DNA: TGTGCCAGCAGTTTACGTTACAGGGAGAATATGGGGTGGGACTCCTACGAGCAGTACTTC
clone size: NA; CDR3 length: 14; V gene: TRBV18; D gene: NA; J gene: TRBJ2-1; CDR3 protein: CASSALNQYNEQFF; CDR3 DNA: TGTGCCAGCTCAGCATTAAACCAGTACAATGAGCAGTTCTTC